This T cell receptor beta chain was identified in a study of T cells of healthy individuals. TCRdb passed the 5' RACE reads through MiXCR, listing each CDR3 protein once. The table has around 80,000 distinct CDR3 sequences, roughly 5.1% seen once; the top ten hold roughly 7.1%. The CDR3 runs to 14 residues. The J segment lost 4 bases and the V segment lost 3 bases, leaving 3 bases of the junction unmatched. This clonotype was recorded at least ten times. The clonotype was recovered from a female donor in good health. This chain joins TRBV12-3 or TRBV12-4 and TRBJ2-1; 7 bases fit TRBD1. The CDR3 spells CASSFRGRYNEQFF. The CDR3 bases are TGTGCCAGCAGTTTTAGGGGGCGGTACAATGAGCAGTTCTTC.